These 10 T cell receptor beta chains share one sample of origin, sequenced in a study of T cell repertoires and HLA-DP antigens. These TCRs' antigens remain unknown. Sequencing was performed with immunoSEQ multiplex PCR; in TCRdb, only in-frame clones are kept and a portion is missing. The sample holds about 73,000 clones, about four fifths seen once. Input material: CD4+ T cells from PBMCs. These receptors came from a man aged 55 to 70 in good health and CMV-seronegative.

J is TRBJ1-5 and V is TRBV10-3; D is ambiguous. CDR1 is ENHRY, CDR2 SYGVKD, per germline. Trimming stripped 0 bases from V and 5 bases from J, with 8 bases between. This CDR3 spans 14 amino acids. CDR3 coding DNA: TGTGCCATCAGTGAGTCGAACGAAGATCAGCCCCAGCATTTT. Its protein is CAISESNEDQPQHF.

V gene TRBV5-1 combines with J gene TRBJ2-3; 9 bases are shared with TRBD2. After removal of 7 bases from V and 5 bases from J, the junction contained 11 bases not matched to a gene. The CDR3 is 15 residues long. The germline CDR1 and CDR2 sequences are SGHRS and YFSETQ. The CDR3 here is CASEASGTAGDTQYF. As DNA, the CDR3 is TGCGCCAGCGAGGCTAGCGGGACGGCCGGAGATACGCAGTATTTT.

This rearrangement joins TRBV19 to TRBJ2-7; D is possibly TRBD1 or TRBD2 (6 bases each). Trimming took 3 bases from V and 0 from J, leaving 15 bases between them. The germline V gene has CDR1 LNHDA and CDR2 SQIVND (reference sequence). The CDR3 spans 16 residues. The CDR3 DNA reads as TGTGCCAGTAGTATCGGGGGTCAGGGGACCTCCTACGAGCAGTACTTC. Translated, it gives CASSIGGQGTSYEQYF.

The chain carries TRBV7-2 and TRBJ2-3; the match to TRBD2 covers 7 bases. There are 18 residues in the CDR3. Germline CDR1 is SGHTA and CDR2 is FQGNSA. With 3 bases clipped from V and 0 bases from J, the junction kept 12 bases outside the gene matches. The CDR3 sequence is CASSFQTGAGLSTDTQYF. The CDR3 DNA follows: TGTGCCAGCAGCTTTCAGACGGGAGCGGGACTAAGCACAGATACGCAGTATTTT.

The V and J genes are TRBV6-5 and TRBJ2-7; 7 bases align to TRBD1. This CDR3 is built from 14 residues. Germline V lookup: CDR1 MNHEY, CDR2 SVGAGI. J was trimmed by 5 bases and V by 2 bases; bases with no gene match: 6. CDR3 DNA: TGTGCCAGCAGTTACGGAAGGGGGCTCGACGAGCAGTACTTC. It is translated as CASSYGRGLDEQYF.

This clone was detected only once. This chain links TRBV19 with TRBJ1-5; no clear D. CDR1 and CDR2 from the germline V gene are LNHDA and SQIVND (reference sequence). The CDR3 has 20 amino acids. Trimming removed 6 bases at V and 11 bases at J, with 38 bases between. This CDR3 is CASSPPASLSVVGRLRAQHF. Here the CDR3 DNA reads TGTGCCAGTAGCCCCCCGGCGTCGTTGAGCGTCGTGGGTCGCCTCCGAGCCCAGCATTTT.

Remarks on this clone: The CDR3 does not close with the conserved phenylalanine or tryptophan, likely indicating a read error. As DNA, the CDR3 is TGTGCCAGCTCACCACCGGCAGGCTTCTATGGTAGCTACACCGTC. Encoded protein: CASSPPAGFYGSYTV. The genes are TRBV18 and TRBJ1-2; D is undetermined. V dropped 0 bases and J dropped 9 bases, with 17 bases sitting between them. In germline, CDR1 is KGHSH, CDR2 LQKENI. The CDR3 has 15 residues.

This clone was observed a few times. The chain recombines TRBV6-1 with TRBJ2-5; 9 nucleotides align to TRBD2. CDR3 length equals 13 residues. Germline CDR1 reads MNHNS; CDR2 reads SASEGT. J lost 2 bases, V lost 9 bases, and 4 bases had no gene match. The CDR3 sequence: CASETSGQETQYF. For the CDR3, the DNA is TGTGCCAGTGAGACTAGCGGTCAAGAGACCCAGTACTTC.

The V call is TRBV2, the J call TRBJ2-1; possibly TRBD1 or TRBD2 for D (5 bases each). Germline V CDR1 and CDR2: SNHLY, FYNNEI. This CDR3 contains 14 residues. Trimming shortened V by 2 bases and J by 14 bases, and 19 bases separated the two germline ends. CDR3 bases: TGTGCCAGCAGTGAAAATGTTCCCGGGACGGTAGAGTTCTTC. This encodes CASSENVPGTVEFF. The variable domain in full, completed from reference TRBV2 and TRBJ2-1, reads EPEVTQTPSHQVTQMGQEVILRCVPISNHLYFYWYRQILGQKVEFLVSFYNNEISEKSEIFDDQFSVERPDGSNFTLKIRSTKLEDSAMYFCASSENVPGTVEFFGPGTRLTVL.

This sequence joins TRBV27 and TRBJ1-2; D not resolved. Deletions cut 5 bases from V and 5 bases from J, with 18 bases between. The germline CDR1 and CDR2 sequences are MNHEY and SMNVEV (reference sequence). CDR3 length equals 15 residues. CDR3: CASSPMSTEAYGYTF. The CDR3 DNA reads as TGTGCCAGCAGTCCAATGTCGACTGAGGCTTATGGCTACACCTTC.